The 13 T cell receptor beta chains below come from one sample, sequenced in a study of T-cell reconstitution after alpha-beta-depleted transplantation in children. Unique molecular identifiers were incorporated into the prepared TCRbeta library. TCRdb re-called the PCR reads with MiXCR, one entry per CDR3 protein. The sample yields roughly 420,000 distinct CDR3 sequences, about a sixth seen once. This specimen was PBMCs, mostly from graft donor cells, taken 360 days after TCRalphabeta/CD19-depleted stem cell transplant. The receptors derive from a boy younger than two who had a stem cell transplant for Wiskott-Aldrich syndrome, so the T cells may come from the graft donor.

This clonotype was picked up a small number of times. This sequence joins TRBV2 and TRBJ2-7; 8 bases are a match to TRBD1. V shed 4 bases and J 3 bases; nucleotides not matched to a gene: 5. Germline lookup yields CDR1 SNHLY and CDR2 FYNNEI. The CDR3 is 14 residues long. The CDR3 region is CASSGDRRGYEQYF. CDR3 DNA sequence: TGTGCCAGCAGTGGGGACAGGCGCGGCTACGAGCAGTACTTC.

At least ten counts were recorded for this clonotype. J is TRBJ2-5 and V is TRBV12-3 or TRBV12-4, with a tentative D call TRBD1 (5 bases). Trimming removed 3 bases from V and 1 base from J, with 12 bases in between. CDR3 length: 15 residues. As DNA, the CDR3 is TGTGCCAGCAGTTTGGGCCAGGGTGGCCAAGAGACCCAGTACTTC. It specifies CASSLGQGGQETQYF.

Only a few counts were recorded for this clonotype. The chain employs TRBV25-1 and TRBJ2-7; D is perhaps TRBD1 (5 bases). V was cut by 5 bases and J by 0 bases, with 14 bases left in between. The CDR3 is made up of 15 amino acids. The germline gives CDR1 MGHDK, CDR2 SYGVNS. CDR3 sequence: CASSSAGRRSYEQYF. The CDR3, as DNA: TGTGCCAGCAGTTCGGCAGGGCGACGCTCCTACGAGCAGTACTTC.

This clonotype was recorded a few times. CDR3: CASRPTGHSSYEQYF. The CDR3 DNA sequence: TGTGCCAGCAGACCGACAGGGCATAGCTCCTACGAGCAGTACTTC. The chain joins TRBV6-2 or TRBV6-3 to TRBJ2-7, with TRBD1 matching over 7 bases. The CDR3 consists of 15 residues. CDR1 MNHEY and CDR2 SVGEGT come from the germline V gene. Trimming removed 6 bases from V and 0 bases from J; junction bases left unmatched: 8.

The chain has TRBV5-1 and TRBJ2-7; D unclear. The V gene's germline CDR1 is SGHRS and CDR2 YFSETQ. Trimming cost V 4 bases and J 1 base, with 12 bases left between them. CDR3 length: 14 residues. The CDR3 DNA follows: TGCGCCAGCAGCCTTGGAGAGGATTCCTACGAGCAGTACTTC. Amino acids: CASSLGEDSYEQYF.

The chain uses TRBV6-1 and TRBJ2-1, with TRBD2 matching over 9 bases. The J segment lost 4 bases and the V segment lost 7 bases, leaving 11 bases of the junction unmatched. CDR1 and CDR2 (germline): MNHNS, SASEGT. CDR3 length: 16 amino acids. In DNA, the CDR3 is TGTGCCAGCACCCAGAGCCTAGCGGGGAGATACAATGAGCAGTTCTTC. This encodes CASTQSLAGRYNEQFF.

A few counts support this clonotype. The chain employs TRBV4-3 and TRBJ2-7, with D perhaps assigned TRBD1 or TRBD2 (5 bases each). The CDR3 contains 16 residues. CDR1 is LGHNA, CDR2 YSLEER, per germline. V lost 0 bases and J 1 base, leaving 13 bases between the germline ends. DNA for the CDR3: TGCGCCAGCAGCCAAGATGGTCCGGGGACGTCCTACGAGCAGTACTTC. Translated, it gives CASSQDGPGTSYEQYF.

This clonotype was seen repeatedly, ten times or more. The gene calls are TRBV3-1 and TRBJ2-2, with D possibly TRBD1 on 6 matching bases. Germline V lookup: CDR1 LGHDT, CDR2 YNNKEL (reference sequence). V shed 1 base and J shed 3 bases, with 9 bases lying between them. The CDR3 runs 15 residues. For the CDR3, the DNA is TGTGCCAGCAGCCAAGGCGACAGGCACACCGGGGAGCTGTTTTTT. Its protein is CASSQGDRHTGELFF. The variable domain in full, with the rest retrieved from reference TRBV3-1 and TRBJ2-2, is DTAVSQTPKYLVTQMGNDKSIKCEQNLGHDTMYWYKQDSKKFLKIMFSYNNKELIINETVPNRFSPKSPDKAHLNLHINSLELGDSAVYFCASSQGDRHTGELFFGEGSRLTVL.

V is TRBV10-3 and J is TRBJ2-7; D not certain. The CDR3 extends over 13 amino acids. CDR1 is ENHRY and CDR2 is SYGVKD in the germline V gene. The V end lost 3 bases, the J end lost 0 bases, and 6 bases lay between the germline ends. The DNA for the CDR3 is TGTGCCATCAGTGAAGTAAGCTCCTACGAGCAGTACTTC. Translation gives CAISEVSSYEQYF.

V gene TRBV4-2 combines with J gene TRBJ1-6; 8 nucleotides agree with TRBD1. CDR3 size: 16 residues. The germline V gene encodes CDR1 LGHNA and CDR2 YNFKEQ. The V segment lost 1 base and the J segment 10 bases; nucleotides outside the gene matches: 9. DNA of the CDR3: TGTGCCAGCAGCCAAGGGACAGGGAAAAGGGCCTCACCCCTCCACTTT. It codes for CASSQGTGKRASPLHF.

This chain uses TRBV9 with TRBJ2-5; 7 positions match TRBD2. J was trimmed by 5 bases and V by 0 bases; bases with no gene match: 7. This CDR3 has 15 residues. The germline V gene has CDR1 SGDLS and CDR2 YYNGEE. The CDR3 DNA reads as TGTGCCAGCAGCGTAGCTGGTCGGGAGGAGGAGACCCAGTACTTC. Its protein product is CASSVAGREEETQYF.

This clonotype was observed at least ten times. The gene calls are TRBV7-6 and TRBJ2-3; 12 positions agree with TRBD2. Unmatched junction bases numbered 4, after V lost 5 bases and J lost 4 bases. The CDR3 is 15 amino acids. Per germline, CDR1 SGHVS and CDR2 FNYEAQ. In nucleotides, the CDR3 is TGTGCCAGCAGCCTACTAGCGGGAGGCGCAGATACGCAGTATTTT. Protein sequence: CASSLLAGGADTQYF. The entire variable domain, with the rest obtained from reference TRBV7-6 and TRBJ2-3, is as follows: GAGVSQSPRYKVTKRGQDVALRCDPISGHVSLYWYRQALGQGPEFLTYFNYEAQQDKSGLPNDRFSAERPEGSISTLTIQRTEQRDSAMYRCASSLLAGGADTQYFGPGTRLTVL.

This clonotype was picked up a small number of times. The V gene is TRBV11-2, the J gene TRBJ2-2; TRBD2 agrees at 16 bases. The germline V gene has CDR1 SGHAT and CDR2 FQNNGV. J gave up 4 bases and V 6 bases, and 14 bases lay outside the gene matches. The CDR3 runs to 20 residues. In DNA, the CDR3 is TGTGCCAGCAGTTCCCGGCATACTGGGACTAGCGGGAGGGCCACCGGGGAGCTGTTTTTT. Its translation is CASSSRHTGTSGRATGELFF. The full variable domain, in which reference TRBV11-2 and TRBJ2-2 provide the parts outside the CDR3, is EAGVAQSPRYKIIEKRQSVAFWCNPISGHATLYWYQQILGQGPKLLIQFQNNGVVDDSQLPKDRFSAERLKGVDSTLKIQPAKLEDSAVYLCASSSRHTGTSGRATGELFFGEGSRLTVL.